The sample holds a few counts of the clone carrying this TCR beta chain. The antigen remains unidentified. Production of TCR cDNA was by 5'RACE template switching, which also added a universal primer site and UMIs. TCRdb independently ran MiXCR on the 5' RACE reads; one entry per CDR3 protein. The table records some 320,000 distinct CDR3 sequences, 8.7% of them present only once. The sample comes from a study of T cells after yellow fever vaccination. Study-wide findings and caveats: After the booster, about 95% of CD4 and approximately 90% of CD8 primary-response clones were re-detected. A weaker secondary response peaked on day 5, the primary on day 15.

Germline V CDR1 and CDR2: MNHNS, SASEGT. The CDR3 is 13 amino acids. The germline V and J ends were trimmed by 8 bases and 0 bases, with 7 bases remaining between them. The TCR sequence derives from a man aged 18 to 30 who received the YFV17D yellow fever vaccine. The chain carries TRBV6-1 and TRBJ2-2; D is perhaps TRBD2 (6 bases). The sequences come from PBMCs, collected on the day of the first yellow fever vaccination. CDR3 sequence (DNA): TGTGCCAGCTGCGGGGCGAACACCGGGGAGCTGTTTTTT. This translates into CASCGANTGELFF.